Shown below are 27 T cell receptor beta chains from a single sample sequenced in a study of blood T cell repertoires in COVID-19. Some clones are missing from TCRdb's copy, which holds only in-frame ones; the method was immunoSEQ multiplex PCR. This sample has 120,000 or so clones, with approximately 81% found just once. Material: peripheral blood. The receptors derive from a man aged 35-49 years with active or convalescent COVID-19.

This clone showed up just a few times. The gene calls are TRBV5-6 and TRBJ1-5, with 8 bases that match TRBD1. CDR1 and CDR2 (germline): SGHDT, YYEEEE. With 4 bases clipped from V and 4 bases from J, the junction kept 7 bases outside the gene matches. There are 15 residues in the CDR3. For the CDR3, the DNA is TGTGCCAGCAGCACTACCGGGACAGGAAATCAGCCCCAGCATTTT. Its protein product is CASSTTGTGNQPQHF.

The gene calls are TRBV28 and TRBJ2-4, with 7 bases aligning to TRBD1. Germline V gene lookup returns CDR1 MDHEN and CDR2 SYDVKM. The CDR3 spans 13 residues. With V trimmed by 6 bases and J by 5 bases, 4 bases remained unmatched. CDR3 sequence (DNA): TGTGCCAGCAGCCCCGGGACAGAAAACATTCAGTACTTC. Protein: CASSPGTENIQYF.

V gene TRBV6-6 combines with J gene TRBJ2-7, with TRBD1 identical over 9 bases. Per the germline V gene, CDR1 is MNHNY and CDR2 is SVGAGI (reference sequence). Trimming at V came to 6 bases and at J to 3 bases, leaving 3 bases not matched to a gene. This CDR3 is built from 13 residues. DNA of the CDR3: TGTGCCAGCAGGGGACAGGGCTTCTACGAGCAGTACTTC. Translation: CASRGQGFYEQYF.

The chain links TRBV5-5 to TRBJ2-3; TRBD2 might be the D (5 bases). Germline lookup yields CDR1 SGHKS and CDR2 YYEKEE (reference sequence). V lost 1 base to trimming and J lost 0 bases, with 9 bases between them. The CDR3 totals 15 residues. The CDR3 region is CASSLSGASTDTQYF. CDR3 nucleotide sequence: TGTGCCAGCAGCTTGAGCGGAGCTAGCACAGATACGCAGTATTTT.

This chain joins TRBV5-1 and TRBJ2-5, with TRBD1 matching 9 bases. Per germline, CDR1 SGHRS and CDR2 YFSETQ. CDR3 size: 13 residues. The trim removed 5 bases at V and 3 bases at J, leaving 2 bases unmatched. CDR3 nucleotide sequence: TGCGCCAGCAGGGGACAGGGTGAAGAGACCCAGTACTTC. It yields the protein CASRGQGEETQYF. The full variable domain, in which reference TRBV5-1 and TRBJ2-5 provide the parts outside the CDR3, is KAGVTQTPRYLIKTRGQQVTLSCSPISGHRSVSWYQQTPGQGLQFLFEYFSETQRNKGNFPGRFSGRQFSNSRSEMNVSTLELGDSALYLCASRGQGEETQYFGPGTRLLVL.

This chain joins TRBV5-1 and TRBJ1-1; no firm D call. The CDR3 extends over 17 amino acids. Between the trimmed V and J ends, which lost 2 bases and 0 bases, there was a span of 17 bases. CDR1 and CDR2 from the germline V gene are SGHRS and YFSETQ. CDR3 protein: CASSFTLPPHMNTEAFF. CDR3 DNA sequence: TGCGCCAGCAGCTTTACCCTACCTCCCCATATGAACACTGAAGCTTTCTTT. Supplemented by reference TRBV5-1 and TRBJ1-1, the full variable domain reads KAGVTQTPRYLIKTRGQQVTLSCSPISGHRSVSWYQQTPGQGLQFLFEYFSETQRNKGNFPGRFSGRQFSNSRSEMNVSTLELGDSALYLCASSFTLPPHMNTEAFFGQGTRLTVV.

The chain employs TRBV11-2 and TRBJ2-1; D call uncertain. This CDR3 spans 15 amino acids. The V end was cut by 5 bases, the J end by 7 bases, with 18 bases between. The germline V gene has CDR1 SGHAT and CDR2 FQNNGV. The CDR3 coding sequence is TGTGCCAGCAGCCTGGAGCCAGCAGTCCGGAATGAGCAGTTCTTC. Protein product: CASSLEPAVRNEQFF.

CDR3 in amino acids: CASTWGTDTEAFF. The CDR3, as DNA: TGTGCCAGCACGTGGGGGACAGACACTGAAGCTTTCTTT. This rearrangement joins TRBV28 to TRBJ1-1, with 7 bases fitting TRBD1. With 7 bases clipped from V and 3 bases from J, the junction kept 5 bases outside the gene matches. CDR1 and CDR2 (germline): MDHEN, SYDVKM. The CDR3 sequence is 13 residues long.

V gene TRBV6-1 combines with J gene TRBJ1-2, with TRBD1 identical over 8 bases. The CDR3 totals 15 residues. J lost 3 bases, V lost 2 bases, and 5 bases had no gene match. From germline, CDR1 is MNHNS and CDR2 SASEGT. CDR3 DNA: TGTGCCAGCAGTGAACCAGGACAGGGCCACTATGGCTACACCTTC. Translating gives CASSEPGQGHYGYTF.

The CDR3 here is CASGVTLNQPQHF. The CDR3 DNA sequence: TGTGCCAGCGGAGTCACCCTGAATCAGCCCCAGCATTTT. This chain uses TRBV12-3 or TRBV12-4 with TRBJ1-5; no clear D. Trimming pared 8 bases from V and 4 bases from J, leaving 12 bases between. The CDR3 is 13 residues long.

A few counts support this clone. The genes are TRBV12-3 or TRBV12-4 and TRBJ1-2; D remains ambiguous. Trimming removed 1 base at V and 11 bases at J, with 11 bases between. The CDR3 is made up of 12 amino acids. In DNA, the CDR3 is TGTGCCAGCAGTTTAGGCGGGGAGTCTTACACCTTC. Its translation is CASSLGGESYTF.

This clone occurred once. The chain recombines TRBV4-2 with TRBJ1-5, with 10 bases that match TRBD1. J lost 0 bases, V lost 5 bases, and 7 bases had no gene match. The CDR3 contains 17 residues. Germline V gene sequence: CDR1 LGHNA, CDR2 YNFKEQ. This CDR3 reads CASSSGDRGNSNQPQHF. The CDR3 DNA follows: TGTGCCAGCAGCTCCGGGGACAGGGGAAATAGCAATCAGCCCCAGCATTTT.

The rearrangement uses TRBV5-8 and TRBJ2-6; a possible D gene is TRBD1 (5 bases). Germline V CDR1 and CDR2: SGHTS, YDEGEE. V was clipped by 1 base and J by 0 bases, with 5 bases between them. The CDR3 is 15 residues long. CDR3 in amino acids: CASSLTGSGANVLTF. CDR3 DNA sequence: TGTGCCAGCAGCTTGACAGGCTCTGGGGCCAACGTCCTGACTTTC.

The chain joins TRBV18 to TRBJ2-1, with D tentatively TRBD1 (6 bases). The germline CDR1 and CDR2 sequences are KGHSH and LQKENI. Trimming stripped 2 bases from V and 8 bases from J, with 10 bases between. This CDR3 comprises 13 residues. The CDR3 here is CASSPVQGYEQFF. The DNA for the CDR3 is TGTGCCAGCTCACCAGTACAGGGCTATGAGCAGTTCTTC.

This chain connects TRBV2 to TRBJ2-7, with D perhaps TRBD1 (5 bases). Germline V gene sequence: CDR1 SNHLY, CDR2 FYNNEI. The CDR3 covers 14 residues. The germline V and J ends were trimmed by 3 bases and 0 bases, with 9 bases remaining between them. This chain's CDR3 is CASSEARDSYEQYF. The CDR3 DNA sequence: TGTGCCAGCAGTGAGGCCAGGGACTCCTACGAGCAGTACTTC.

This chain uses TRBV5-1 with TRBJ1-6, with 9 bases lining up with TRBD1. Germline V gene sequence: CDR1 SGHRS, CDR2 YFSETQ. The CDR3 is 14 amino acids. With V trimmed by 8 bases and J by 6 bases, 6 bases remained unmatched. DNA for the CDR3: TGCGCCAGTGGACCGGGACAGGGTAATTCACCCCTCCACTTT. It translates to CASGPGQGNSPLHF.

This clone was seen many times. V gene TRBV6-5 combines with J gene TRBJ1-2; D is possibly TRBD1 (6 bases). V dropped 5 bases and J dropped 8 bases, with 15 bases sitting between them. The CDR3 is 13 amino acids. Germline lookup yields CDR1 MNHEY and CDR2 SVGAGI. CDR3 loop: CASSPTTGKGYTF. The CDR3 region has the DNA TGTGCCAGCAGTCCTACAACAGGGAAAGGCTACACCTTC.

CDR3 nucleotide sequence: TGTGCCAGCAGCCCGCAGGGGGCTGCAACTAATGAAAAACTGTTTTTT. Its translation: CASSPQGAATNEKLFF. The chain couples TRBV4-2 to TRBJ1-4, with 8 bases lining up with TRBD1. This CDR3 is 16 amino acids long. The germline gives CDR1 LGHNA, CDR2 YNFKEQ. The V segment lost 4 bases and the J segment 0 bases; nucleotides outside the gene matches: 4.

The chain recombines TRBV9 with TRBJ2-5; TRBD1 aligns across 11 bases. J lost 5 bases, V lost 3 bases, and 9 bases had no gene match. The CDR3 consists of 16 residues. Germline CDR1 and CDR2: SGDLS and YYNGEE. The DNA for the CDR3 is TGTGCCAGCAGCGACTCCGGGACAGGGGGTTTTGAGACCCAGTACTTC. Translated: CASSDSGTGGFETQYF.

The chain employs TRBV28 and TRBJ1-2, with D possibly TRBD1 on 5 matching bases. The CDR3 loop spans 14 amino acids. V dropped 8 bases and J dropped 8 bases, with 21 bases sitting between them. Germline-derived CDR1 and CDR2 are MDHEN and SYDVKM. The CDR3 region is CASHNPNRPYGYTF. CDR3 DNA: TGTGCCAGCCATAACCCTAACAGGCCCTACGGCTACACCTTC.

The chain couples TRBV20-1 to TRBJ1-2; D gene unclear. The CDR3 spans 10 residues. V was pared by 6 bases and J by 8 bases, with 10 bases between. Germline CDR1 reads DFQATT; CDR2 reads SNEGSKA (reference sequence). CDR3 residues: CSAENNGYTF. CDR3 in DNA: TGCAGTGCCGAGAATAACGGCTACACCTTC.

J is TRBJ1-3 and V is TRBV5-1; the D gene is possibly TRBD1 (6 bases). Germline-derived CDR1 and CDR2 are SGHRS and YFSETQ. This CDR3 has 15 residues. Trimming left V 7 bases short and J 3 bases short, with 17 bases between. The CDR3 loop reads CASGPTGSSGNTIYF. The CDR3 coding sequence is TGCGCCAGCGGACCAACAGGGTCTAGTGGAAACACCATATATTTT.

This chain uses TRBV6-6 with TRBJ1-3; possible D gene TRBD1, 5 bases. This CDR3 has 14 amino acids. The V end was cut by 7 bases, the J end by 0 bases, with 10 bases between. CDR1 is MNHNY, CDR2 SVGAGI, per germline (reference sequence). The CDR3 spells CASTQGFSGNTIYF. The CDR3, as DNA: TGTGCCAGCACCCAGGGCTTCTCTGGAAACACCATATATTTT.

A few counts support this clone. The chain employs TRBV5-1 and TRBJ1-2, with a weak D call TRBD1 (5 bases). Germline assignment: CDR1 SGHRS and CDR2 YFSETQ. The CDR3 is made up of 14 amino acids. V dropped 2 bases and J dropped 3 bases, with 11 bases sitting between them. Here the CDR3 reads CASSLGATDYGYTF. The DNA of the CDR3 is TGCGCCAGCAGCTTAGGGGCGACGGACTATGGCTACACCTTC.

The chain couples TRBV30 to TRBJ1-5, with unresolved D. The ends were cut back, 7 bases at V and 9 bases at J, with 31 bases in the middle. CDR3 length equals 17 residues. Germline lookup yields CDR1 GTSNPN and CDR2 SVGIG (reference sequence). CDR3 sequence: CAYSDGAGRRDGSPQHF. Written as DNA, the CDR3 is TGTGCCTACTCGGATGGCGCAGGTCGGAGGGATGGCTCGCCCCAGCATTTT.

The chain recombines TRBV14 with TRBJ2-1; 10 nucleotides match TRBD2. CDR1 and CDR2 (germline): SGHDN, FVKESK. This CDR3 has 17 residues. V lost 4 bases, J lost 7 bases, and 13 bases stayed unmatched. CDR3 amino acids: CASSPKIAGGAENEQFF. DNA for the CDR3: TGTGCCAGCAGCCCCAAGATAGCGGGAGGAGCGGAAAATGAGCAGTTCTTC.

This clone was counted only a few times. The chain is built from TRBV7-3 and TRBJ2-3; D not certain. The germline V gene has CDR1 SGHTA and CDR2 FQGTGA. Trimming removed 2 bases at V and 2 bases at J, with 5 bases between. This CDR3 contains 13 residues. The CDR3 sequence: CASSLQNTDTQYF. The CDR3 coding sequence is TGTGCCAGCAGCTTACAGAACACAGATACGCAGTATTTT. Full variable domain (missing parts from reference TRBV7-3 and TRBJ2-3): GAGVSQTPSNKVTEKGKYVELRCDPISGHTALYWYRQSLGQGPEFLIYFQGTGAADDSGLPNDRFFAVRPEGSVSTLKIQRTERGDSAVYLCASSLQNTDTQYFGPGTRLTVL.